Below are 21 T cell receptor beta chains sequenced from a single sample in a study of Graves' ophthalmopathy and Graves' hyperthyroidism. CDR3 regions of TCR beta were amplified from RNA transcripts. Following a first-round RT-PCR that used HTBI primers, a second-round multiplex PCR was carried out. Each CDR3 protein is one row after TCRdb ran MiXCR on the multiplex PCR reads. The table records under 800,000 distinct CDR3 sequences, over 20% of them present only once. Material: peripheral blood. The receptors derive from a young woman with stable Graves' hyperthyroidism. Some clones in this sample may be carry-over from other donors' samples.

This clonotype came up many times. CDR3 region: CAGRDANTEAFF. The CDR3 bases are TGTGCCGGCAGGGATGCCAACACTGAAGCTTTCTTT. J is TRBJ1-1 and V is TRBV19; D is perhaps TRBD1 (5 bases). Trimming cost V 11 bases and J 2 bases, with 12 bases left between them. The V gene's germline CDR1 is LNHDA and CDR2 SQIVND (reference sequence). The CDR3 has 12 amino acids.

The CDR3 DNA sequence: TGTGCCAGCAGAGAACTGAAGACCGGGGAGCTGTTTTTT. It yields the protein CASRELKTGELFF. V and J are TRBV28 and TRBJ2-2, with D unclear. CDR3 length: 13 amino acids. CDR1 and CDR2 (germline): MDHEN, SYDVKM. Trimming removed 6 bases from V and 5 bases from J, with 10 bases in between.

This clonotype was detected ten times or more. The chain links TRBV12-3 or TRBV12-4 to TRBJ2-7; D unclear. V was trimmed by 3 bases and J by 7 bases, leaving 10 bases between them. This CDR3 region has 12 residues. The CDR3 DNA sequence: TGTGCCAGCAGTTTGATGGCCGATGAGCAGTACTTC. Protein sequence: CASSLMADEQYF.

There are many counts of this clonotype. The chain couples TRBV11-2 to TRBJ1-5; D gene uncertain. The CDR3 totals 16 residues. Trimming pared 5 bases from V and 1 base from J, leaving 15 bases between. CDR1 and CDR2 (germline): SGHAT, FQNNGV. DNA of the CDR3: TGTGCCAGCAGCCCGGGAGGACCGGTGAGCAATCAGCCCCAGCATTTT. Translating it yields CASSPGGPVSNQPQHF.

In the case of this clonotype: One end of the junction is discordant with germline, which a read error may explain. V usage is TRBV5-1 and J usage is TRBJ1-1; TRBD1 matches 7 bases. Per the germline V gene, CDR1 is SGHRS and CDR2 is YFSETQ. The CDR3 runs to 14 residues. Here the CDR3 DNA reads TGCGCCATCAGCTTGGAAGGGGGCGGCACTGAAGCTTTCTTT. This encodes CAISLEGGGTEAFF.

This chain joins TRBV28 and TRBJ1-1; 10 bases are a match to TRBD1. Germline CDR1 and CDR2: MDHEN and SYDVKM. CDR3 length: 15 residues. The V gene end was trimmed by 6 bases and the J gene end by 1 base; junction bases not matched to a gene: 5. CDR3 residues: CASRRQGARNTEAFF. The DNA of the CDR3 is TGTGCCAGCAGACGACAGGGGGCGAGGAACACTGAAGCTTTCTTT.

The chain recombines TRBV9 with TRBJ2-2; D gene uncertain. Trimming stripped 0 bases from V and 1 base from J, with 7 bases between. The germline gives CDR1 SGDLS, CDR2 YYNGEE. CDR3 length: 15 residues. Written as DNA, the CDR3 is TGTGCCAGCAGCGTAGGAAGCGTGAACACCGGGGAGCTGTTTTTT. As protein: CASSVGSVNTGELFF.

This clonotype was seen at least ten times. It is likely a read error, because the conserved phenylalanine at the end of the CDR3 is missing. This sequence joins TRBV6-1 and TRBJ1-2, with 7 bases identical to TRBD1. CDR1 is MNHNS, CDR2 SASEGT, per germline. The CDR3 covers 17 residues. The V segment lost 6 bases and the J segment 4 bases; nucleotides outside the gene matches: 17. This chain's CDR3 is CASSPDRRPYLSYGYTL. The CDR3 region has the DNA TGTGCCAGCAGCCCGGACAGGCGCCCTTATCTCTCCTATGGCTACACCCTC.

Ten or more counts support this clonotype. The chain recombines TRBV11-2 with TRBJ2-4; the D call may be TRBD1 or TRBD2 (7 bases each). CDR1 and CDR2 (germline): SGHAT, FQNNGV. The germline V and J ends were trimmed by 5 bases and 7 bases, with 15 bases remaining between them. CDR3 length: 14 amino acids. The CDR3 sequence is CASSLDREGNIQYF. Written as DNA, the CDR3 is TGTGCCAGCAGCCTCGACAGGGAGGGGAACATTCAGTACTTC. Full variable domain (remainder filled in from reference TRBV11-2 and TRBJ2-4): EAGVAQSPRYKIIEKRQSVAFWCNPISGHATLYWYQQILGQGPKLLIQFQNNGVVDDSQLPKDRFSAERLKGVDSTLKIQPAKLEDSAVYLCASSLDREGNIQYFGAGTRLSVL.

The chain is built from TRBV6-1 and TRBJ2-5, with 13 bases aligning to TRBD2. Losses at the gene ends were 4 bases for V and 5 bases for J; bases not matched to a gene: 4. CDR3 length: 15 amino acids. Germline CDR1 and CDR2: MNHNS and SASEGT. CDR3 sequence (DNA): TGTGCCAGCAGTGGTTGGACTAGCGGGGGTGAGACCCAGTACTTC. Amino acid sequence: CASSGWTSGGETQYF.

This clonotype was recorded a few times. The CDR3 protein is CASSLPLVSGELFF. The CDR3 DNA is TGTGCCAGCAGCCTCCCATTAGTGAGCGGGGAGCTGTTTTTT. The chain is built from TRBV7-8 and TRBJ2-2; D is uncertain. Trimming took 5 bases from V and 7 from J, leaving 14 bases between them. Germline CDR1 and CDR2: SGHVS and FQNEAQ. The CDR3 sequence is 14 residues long.

The chain combines TRBV12-3 or TRBV12-4 with TRBJ1-1; D perhaps matches TRBD1 (6 bases). V was cut by 3 bases and J by 0 bases, with 32 bases left in between. This CDR3 spans 22 amino acids. CDR3 loop: CASSFLLPHFNRESGVNTEAFF. CDR3 bases: TGTGCCAGCAGTTTCCTGTTACCTCACTTCAACAGGGAATCGGGGGTGAACACTGAAGCTTTCTTT.

Points on this clonotype: A much larger clone lies one base from this, so it may be a read error. The CDR3 reads CASSDSPTGEQYF. In DNA, the CDR3 is TGCGCCAGCAGCGATAGTCCCACCGGGGAGCAGTACTTC. The J gene is TRBJ2-7, the V gene TRBV5-1; no reliable D call. The CDR3 is made up of 13 amino acids. V was trimmed by 4 bases and J by 7 bases, leaving 15 bases between them. Germline loops: CDR1 SGHRS, CDR2 YFSETQ. Full variable domain (outside the CDR3, taken from reference TRBV5-1 and TRBJ2-7): KAGVTQTPRYLIKTRGQQVTLSCSPISGHRSVSWYQQTPGQGLQFLFEYFSETQRNKGNFPGRFSGRQFSNSRSEMNVSTLELGDSALYLCASSDSPTGEQYFGPGTRLTVT.

This clonotype has a count of ten or more. The chain joins TRBV6-1 to TRBJ1-2; 7 bases are a match to TRBD1. Germline V gene sequence: CDR1 MNHNS, CDR2 SASEGT. V lost 11 bases, J lost 1 base, and 7 bases stayed unmatched. This CDR3 is built from 13 residues. The CDR3 bases are TGTGCCGGCCAGAGGGGGCGTAACTATGGCTACACCTTC. Residues: CAGQRGRNYGYTF.

This clonotype was seen a handful of times. V gene TRBV6-5 combines with J gene TRBJ2-1; D is undetermined. V was cut by 7 bases and J by 3 bases, with 10 bases left in between. There are 13 residues in the CDR3. In germline, CDR1 is MNHEY, CDR2 SVGAGI. CDR3 residues: CASNGQRYNEQFF. CDR3 DNA sequence: TGTGCCAGCAACGGTCAACGCTACAATGAGCAGTTCTTC.

The V gene is TRBV28, the J gene TRBJ1-3, with TRBD1 as a possible D gene (6 bases). Germline values: CDR1 MDHEN, CDR2 SYDVKM. Trimming took off 7 bases at V and 3 bases at J, with 13 bases between the two ends. This CDR3 has 14 amino acids. The CDR3 loop reads CASTTGFGGNTIYF. The CDR3 DNA sequence: TGTGCCAGCACCACAGGGTTTGGTGGAAACACCATATATTTT.

The genes are TRBV7-9 and TRBJ1-2; D gene ambiguous. The CDR3 extends over 13 amino acids. Trimming shortened V by 5 bases and J by 4 bases, and 11 bases separated the two germline ends. Germline CDR1 reads SEHNR; CDR2 reads FQNEAQ (reference sequence). For the CDR3, the DNA is TGTGCCAGCAGCCCGGCAGGCCCCTATGGCTACACCTTC. Its translation: CASSPAGPYGYTF. Filled out from reference TRBV7-9 and TRBJ1-2, the complete variable domain reads DTGVSQNPRHKITKRGQNVTFRCDPISEHNRLYWYRQTLGQGPEFLTYFQNEAQLEKSRLLSDRFSAERPKGSFSTLEIQRTEQGDSAMYLCASSPAGPYGYTFGSGTRLTVV.

This clonotype was detected only a few times. The rearrangement uses TRBV28 and TRBJ1-6, with D possibly matching TRBD1 (6 bases). The germline V and J ends were trimmed by 1 base and 7 bases, with 14 bases remaining between them. The CDR3 is made up of 16 amino acids. The germline V gene has CDR1 MDHEN and CDR2 SYDVKM. The CDR3 reads CASSLFGGGGNSPLHF. The CDR3, as DNA: TGTGCCAGCAGTTTATTTGGGGGCGGGGGAAATTCACCCCTCCACTTT.

This clonotype was seen many times. The chain is built from TRBV19 and TRBJ1-5; D may be TRBD1 (6 bases). The CDR3 length is 15 residues. The germline V gene has CDR1 LNHDA and CDR2 SQIVND (reference sequence). Trimming left V 3 bases short and J 7 bases short, with 16 bases between. CDR3 DNA sequence: TGTGCCAGTAGTATGGGCCAGGGGTTAGTGCAGCCCCAGCATTTT. This codes for CASSMGQGLVQPQHF.

This clonotype was seen ten or more times. This sequence joins TRBV12-3 or TRBV12-4 and TRBJ2-4; D not resolved. Between the trimmed V and J ends, which lost 1 base and 4 bases, there was a span of 11 bases. CDR3 length: 15 residues. This chain's CDR3 is CASSLDDGQKNIQYF. Written as DNA, the CDR3 is TGTGCCAGCAGTTTAGATGATGGGCAGAAAAACATTCAGTACTTC.

The sample holds many counts of this clonotype. The CDR3 bases are TGTGCCACCAGCGGAAACAGGGATGGCTACACCTTC. Its protein is CATSGNRDGYTF. V gene TRBV15 combines with J gene TRBJ1-2; tentatively, D is TRBD1 (6 bases). This CDR3 is built from 12 residues. V lost 5 bases, J lost 6 bases, and 10 bases lay in between. Germline V gene data show CDR1 as LNHNV and CDR2 as YYDKDF (reference sequence).